Listed here are 11 T cell receptor beta chains from one sample, sequenced in a study of early T cells in non-severe SARS-CoV-2 infection. TCRdb reprocessed the 5' RACE reads via MiXCR and lists one record per CDR3 protein. The profile covers under 85,000 distinct CDR3 sequences, with approximately 12% appearing a single time and around 15% taken by the ten largest. Sequences were derived from whole blood, sampled at baseline. Source of these receptors: an adult who was a healthcare worker with PCR-confirmed SARS-CoV-2 infection or an uninfected control (not recorded which). The donor label of this sample is uncertain.

This clonotype was detected ten times or more. This rearrangement joins TRBV23-1 to TRBJ2-5; D gene uncertain. TRBV23-1 is an ORF; its function is uncertain. The V end was cut by 3 bases, the J end by 5 bases, with 13 bases between. This CDR3 comprises 14 residues. CDR3 in amino acids: CASSHLMLWETQYF. CDR3 DNA sequence: TGCGCCAGCAGTCATCTGATGCTGTGGGAGACCCAGTACTTC.

The V call is TRBV20-1, the J call TRBJ1-1; the D is unclear. This CDR3 comprises 11 residues. V was cut by 1 base and J by 6 bases, with 6 bases left in between. From germline, CDR1 is DFQATT and CDR2 SNEGSKA (reference sequence). The CDR3 loop reads CSARVIAEAFF. The CDR3 DNA sequence: TGCAGTGCTAGAGTTATCGCTGAAGCTTTCTTT.

The rearrangement uses TRBV7-6 and TRBJ2-7; unclear D gene. Trimming removed 5 bases from V and 3 bases from J, with 11 bases in between. Per the germline V gene, CDR1 is SGHVS and CDR2 is FNYEAQ. The CDR3 spans 13 residues. The CDR3 loop reads CASSPSPGYEQYF. The CDR3 bases are TGTGCCAGCAGCCCATCTCCAGGCTACGAGCAGTACTTC.

There are many counts of this clonotype. V and J are TRBV6-5 and TRBJ1-1; no clear D gene. CDR1 is MNHEY and CDR2 is SVGAGI in the germline V gene. This CDR3 has 12 amino acids. The V gene lost 4 bases and the J gene lost 4 bases, with 7 bases spanning the gap. The CDR3 sequence is CASSLDPTEAFF. CDR3 bases: TGTGCCAGCAGTTTGGACCCCACTGAAGCTTTCTTT.

The chain joins TRBV5-1 to TRBJ2-3, with D perhaps TRBD1 or TRBD2 (6 bases each). This CDR3 is built from 15 residues. V lost 3 bases and J 0 bases, leaving 11 bases between the germline ends. CDR1 is SGHRS and CDR2 is YFSETQ in the germline V gene. DNA for the CDR3: TGCGCCAGCAGCTCCCGGGGGCCCAGCACAGATACGCAGTATTTT. Amino acids: CASSSRGPSTDTQYF.

The CDR3 sequence: CAISSGGPGDTQYF. The CDR3 nucleotides are TGTGCCATCAGTTCGGGGGGGCCTGGAGATACGCAGTATTTT. The chain employs TRBV10-3 and TRBJ2-3; 8 bases fit TRBD2. Looked up from germline, CDR1 is ENHRY and CDR2 is SYGVKD. The CDR3 consists of 14 residues. J lost 5 bases, V lost 5 bases, and 6 bases had no gene match.

This chain links TRBV30 with TRBJ2-5; D is perhaps TRBD2 (5 bases). From germline, CDR1 is GTSNPN and CDR2 SVGIG (reference sequence). The CDR3 contains 13 residues. Trimming stripped 2 bases from V and 0 bases from J, with 7 bases between. The CDR3 nucleotides are TGTGCCTGGAGTCGAGGGTACCAAGAGACCCAGTACTTC. Its translation: CAWSRGYQETQYF.

This clonotype was counted only a few times. The chain uses TRBV6-2 or TRBV6-3 and TRBJ2-2; 7 nucleotides align to TRBD2. Germline loops: CDR1 MNHEY, CDR2 SVGEGT. The CDR3 runs 16 residues. With 7 bases clipped from V and 5 bases from J, the junction kept 13 bases outside the gene matches. The CDR3 protein is CASTTQLGRGTGELFF. For the CDR3, the DNA is TGTGCCAGCACCACCCAGTTAGGGAGGGGTACCGGGGAGCTGTTTTTT.

The chain carries TRBV2 and TRBJ2-1; the D gene is possibly TRBD1 (6 bases). Germline CDR1 and CDR2: SNHLY and FYNNEI. This CDR3 is 15 amino acids long. Trimming removed 3 bases from V and 2 bases from J, with 11 bases in between. The CDR3, as DNA: TGTGCCAGCAGTGAGGGGCAGGGGACCTACAATGAGCAGTTCTTC. Translation: CASSEGQGTYNEQFF.

The chain employs TRBV2 and TRBJ2-2; D possibly uses TRBD1 or TRBD2 (5 bases each). CDR3 size: 15 residues. The germline CDR1 and CDR2 sequences are SNHLY and FYNNEI. Trimming removed 11 bases from V and 8 bases from J, with 24 bases in between. The CDR3 sequence is CAGAGSDTPSGELFF. CDR3 in DNA: TGTGCCGGGGCAGGTAGCGATACTCCGTCTGGGGAGCTGTTTTTT.

This clonotype was seen repeatedly, ten times or more. This sequence joins TRBV20-1 and TRBJ2-5, with D possibly TRBD2 on 7 matching bases. V lost 6 bases and J 5 bases, leaving 22 bases between the germline ends. CDR1 and CDR2 from the germline V gene are DFQATT and SNEGSKA (reference sequence). The CDR3 spans 15 residues. In nucleotides, the CDR3 is TGCAGTGCCCCACTCTTTAATGGGAGGGGGGAGACCCAGTACTTC. Its translation is CSAPLFNGRGETQYF.